In its sample, the clone carrying this T cell receptor (beta chain) was seen many times. TCRdb recomputed calls from the 5' RACE reads with MiXCR, one row per CDR3 protein. The sample gives tens of thousands of distinct CDR3 sequences, approximately 19% of which show up once; 20% to 25% is in the top ten. The time point is: blood at routine non-recurrence follow-up after resection. V was trimmed by 6 bases and J by 0 bases, leaving 11 bases between them. The CDR3 totals 13 residues. The V gene's germline CDR1 is DFQATT and CDR2 SNEGSKA (reference sequence). This specimen belongs to a study of spatial heterogeneity in lung cancer. About the research overall: Raw reads showed each unique TCR and UMI combination turning up more than ten times on average.

V and J are TRBV20-1 and TRBJ2-5, with D unresolved. Material: PBMCs, obtained at follow-up. The receptor was isolated from a male donor with early-stage non-small cell lung cancer. The CDR3 reads CSAIFTDQETQYF. CDR3 coding DNA: TGCAGTGCAATTTTCACGGACCAAGAGACCCAGTACTTC.